The entry below describes one TCR beta chain. This CDR3 contains 15 residues. Germline CDR1 ENHRY, CDR2 SYGVKD. J was trimmed by 4 bases and V by 11 bases; bases with no gene match: 13. Those enrolled, adults aged roughly 18 to 100 years, came from around 25 US areas. Cohorts were based on clinical histories the participants reported. Methods used by the authors: How many nucleated cells were present was estimated from reference gene primer amplification. Data came from immunoSEQ multiplex PCR; TCRdb stores just in-frame clones and leaves some out. From that table come the V and J calls and clone size; the DNA was used to work out D and trimming. This sample has approximately 320,000 clones; roughly 89% occur once, and the top ten carry 8.5% to 10%. The sample originates from a study of blood T cell repertoires in COVID-19.

The V gene is TRBV10-3, the J gene TRBJ1-3; 8 bases are a match to TRBD1. This TCR was sampled from a woman younger than 30 who had recovered from COVID-19. The sequencing sample was made of PBMCs or T cells enriched from blood (not recorded which). The CDR3 region has the DNA TGTGCCTCCCGCGCAGGACAGGGATCCGGAAACACCATATATTTT. It encodes CASRAGQGSGNTIYF.